These T cell receptor beta chains were read from a single sample in a study of shared clonotypes between healthy human individuals. The table came from immunoSEQ multiplex PCR; TCRdb's copy has only in-frame clones and leaves some out. The table shows 2.3 million or so clones, with more than 80% occurring only once. The specimen was naive CD4+ T cells from PBMCs. These receptors were collected from a young man in good health. Some clones in this sample may be carry-over from other donors' samples. The CDR3 runs from the conserved cysteine through the conserved F or W. D genes are given only for firm matches. Not every row has a clone size; where given, it reads once, few, many or a size class.

TRBJ1-1 | - | TRBV20-1 | 11 | - | TGCAGTGCTAGCGACAGCACTGAAGCTTTCTTT | CSASDSTEAFF
TRBJ1-4 | TRBD1 | TRBV14 | 13 | - | TGTGCCAGCAGCGACAGGGTCGGTGAAAAACTGTTTTTT | CASSDRVGEKLFF
TRBJ1-1 | TRBD1 | TRBV27 | 14 | - | TGTGCCAGCAGTTTCGACAGGGCCACCACTGAAGCTTTCTTT | CASSFDRATTEAFF
TRBJ2-7 | TRBD2 | TRBV6-5 | 15 | - | TGTGCCAGCAGTTACGTGGCTAGCGGGAGGGACGAGCAGTACTTC | CASSYVASGRDEQYF
TRBJ2-3 | TRBD2 | TRBV5-1 | 16 | - | TGCGCCAGCAGCCTGGGACTAGCGGGAATGTTAGATACGCAGTATTTT | CASSLGLAGMLDTQYF
TRBJ2-1 | - | TRBV7-9 | 17 | - | TGTGCCAGCAGCCATTTTCTGGGGACGACGAACCGGAATGAGCAGTTCTTC | CASSHFLGTTNRNEQFF
TRBJ1-4 | TRBD1 | TRBV5-1 | 15 | - | TGCGCCAGCAGCTCGGAACAGGGGGTCGGGGAAAAACTGTTTTTT | CASSSEQGVGEKLFF
TRBJ1-4 | - | TRBV19 | 16 | - | TGTGCCAGTAGTACCGGGTGGGGCAGGTTTAATGAAAAACTGTTTTTT | CASSTGWGRFNEKLFF
TRBJ1-1 | - | TRBV15 | 14 | - | TGTGCCACCAGCAGCTCCAGGGCGGCCACTGAAGCTTTCTTT | CATSSSRAATEAFF
TRBJ2-2 | - | TRBV12-2 | 20 | - | TGTGCAAGTCGCTTAGCCGGACTTCCGGACGGGAGTTTTAACACCGGGGAGCTGTTTTTT | CASRLAGLPDGSFNTGELFF
TRBJ1-1 | - | TRBV11-2 | 14 | - | TGTGCCAGCAGCCCCTCGACAGGGAACACTGAAGCTTTCTTT | CASSPSTGNTEAFF
TRBJ2-2 | - | TRBV18 | 15 | - | TGTGCCAGCTCACCACCGTCAGATAACACCGGGGAGCTGTTTTTT | CASSPPSDNTGELFF
TRBJ2-1 | - | TRBV15 | 13 | - | TGTGCCACCAGCAGAGATAGCGGAGATGAGCAGTTCTTC | CATSRDSGDEQFF
TRBJ1-5 | - | TRBV27 | 13 | - | TGTGCCAGCAGTAAAGGGACGGATCAGCCCCAGCATTTT | CASSKGTDQPQHF
TRBJ1-2 | - | TRBV28 | 15 | - | TGTGCCAGCAGTTTCCCTGCGGCGGGAATCAATGGCTACACCTTC | CASSFPAAGINGYTF
TRBJ1-2 | - | TRBV4-3 | 14 | - | TGCGCCAGCAGCCAAGACAGGACTATCTATGGCTACACCTTC | CASSQDRTIYGYTF
TRBJ2-1 | TRBD2 | TRBV6-4 | 15 | - | TGTGCCAGCAGCTTACTAGCGGGCCCCTACAATGAGCAGTTCTTC | CASSLLAGPYNEQFF
TRBJ2-7 | TRBD2 | TRBV7-2 | 17 | once | TGTGCCAGCAGCCCGCGACTAGCGGGAGGGCTCTCCTACGAGCAGTACTTC | CASSPRLAGGLSYEQYF
TRBJ1-2 | - | TRBV7-8 | 15 | - | TGTGCCAGCAGCTCCACGGCGGGGGTTTTCTCTGGCTACACCTTC | CASSSTAGVFSGYTF
TRBJ1-5 | - | TRBV5-1 | 15 | - | TGCGCCAGCAGCTTGGTCGGACAGCCGCATCAGCCCCAGCATTTT | CASSLVGQPHQPQHF
TRBJ2-7 | - | TRBV28 | 13 | - | TGTGCCAGCAGTTTGGGTAAACCCTACGAGCAGTACTTC | CASSLGKPYEQYF
TRBJ2-5 | TRBD1 | TRBV5-1 | 16 | - | TGCGCCAGCAGCTCCGGGACAGGGGGCGCCGGGGAGACCCAGTACTTC | CASSSGTGGAGETQYF
TRBJ1-3 | - | TRBV5-4 | 13 | - | TGTGCCAGCAGCTTGATATCTGGAAACACCATATATTTT | CASSLISGNTIYF
TRBJ1-1 | - | TRBV5-5 | 14 | - | TGTGCCAGCAGCTTTAACAGGGCGCGTACTGAAGCTTTCTTT | CASSFNRARTEAFF
TRBJ2-3 | - | TRBV2 | 15 | - | TGTGCCAGCAGACCACAGGGAAAGGGAACAGATACGCAGTATTTT | CASRPQGKGTDTQYF
TRBJ2-7 | - | TRBV27 | 15 | once | TGTGCCAGCAGTTTATACAGGCCGAGCTCCTACGAGCAGTACTTC | CASSLYRPSSYEQYF
TRBJ2-1 | - | TRBV11-2 | 15 | - | TGTGCCAGCAGCCCAGTGGGACTCTCCTACAATGAGCAGTTCTTC | CASSPVGLSYNEQFF
TRBJ2-4 | - | TRBV18 | 16 | - | TGTGCCAGCTCACCACGCCCGCACGGCGGGAAAAACATTCAGTACTTC | CASSPRPHGGKNIQYF
TRBJ2-2 | - | TRBV7-3 | 13 | - | TGTGCCAGCAGCTCCGGCAACACCGGGGAGCTGTTTTTT | CASSSGNTGELFF
TRBJ1-2 | - | TRBV30 | 12 | - | TGTGCCTGGAGTAGGGCTGACTATGGCTACACCTTC | CAWSRADYGYTF
TRBJ2-7 | - | TRBV5-4 | 14 | - | TGTGCCAGCAGCTTCGGGACCGGGATGAGCGAGCAGTACTTC | CASSFGTGMSEQYF
TRBJ1-5 | - | TRBV5-5 | 12 | - | TGTGCCAGCAGCTTGCCACCTCAGCCCCAGCATTTT | CASSLPPQPQHF
TRBJ1-4 | - | TRBV19 | 14 | - | TGTGCCAGTAGTATAGGCCCAACTAATGAAAAACTGTTTTTT | CASSIGPTNEKLFF
TRBJ2-2 | TRBD1 | TRBV7-6 | 16 | - | TGTGCCAGCAGCTACCTGGGACAGGGGAGGGCCGGGGAGCTGTTTTTT | CASSYLGQGRAGELFF
TRBJ2-1 | - | TRBV11-2 | 15 | - | TGTGCCAGCAGCCTTAGCCGCAACTCCTACAATGAGCAGTTCTTC | CASSLSRNSYNEQFF
TRBJ1-5 | - | TRBV18 | 15 | - | TGTGCCAGCTCACTCAACCCCTATAGCAATCAGCCCCAGCATTTT | CASSLNPYSNQPQHF
TRBJ1-5 | - | TRBV11-2 | 13 | - | TGTGCCAGCAGCCTCCATAGCAATCAGCCCCAGCATTTT | CASSLHSNQPQHF
TRBJ1-4 | - | TRBV28 | 14 | - | TGTGCCAGCAGTTTATGGGCAGGGAACGAAAAACTGTTTTTT | CASSLWAGNEKLFF
TRBJ2-3 | TRBD2 | TRBV28 | 15 | - | TGTGCCAGCAGTTCTAGCGGGAGGGCCGTCGATACGCAGTATTTT | CASSSSGRAVDTQYF
TRBJ1-5 | - | TRBV7-2 | 13 | - | TGTGCCAGCAGCCCGGAAGGGCATCAGCCCCAGCATTTT | CASSPEGHQPQHF
TRBJ1-5 | - | TRBV6-6 | 14 | once | TGTGCCAGCAGTTACGCTACCGTCAATCAGCCCCAGCATTTT | CASSYATVNQPQHF
TRBJ1-4 | - | TRBV28 | 16 | - | TGTGCCAGCAGTTACCCGGGACGGCCAACTAATGAAAAACTGTTTTTT | CASSYPGRPTNEKLFF
TRBJ1-1 | TRBD1 | TRBV19 | 13 | - | TGTGCCAGTAGTTGGGACAGGGTAACTGAAGCTTTCTTT | CASSWDRVTEAFF
TRBJ2-7 | TRBD2 | TRBV10-2 | 19 | - | TGCGCCAGCAGTTATTTCCTCCTACACCCTAGCGGAGACCGCTACGAGCAGTACTTC | CASSYFLLHPSGDRYEQYF
TRBJ2-6 | - | TRBV10-2 | 12 | - | TGCGCCAGCAGTGTTGGGGCCAACGTCCTGACTTTC | CASSVGANVLTF
TRBJ1-5 | TRBD1 | TRBV7-8 | 18 | - | TGTGCCAGCAGCTTAGGGACAGGGTACGGCCCGGGCAATCAGCCCCAGCATTTT | CASSLGTGYGPGNQPQHF